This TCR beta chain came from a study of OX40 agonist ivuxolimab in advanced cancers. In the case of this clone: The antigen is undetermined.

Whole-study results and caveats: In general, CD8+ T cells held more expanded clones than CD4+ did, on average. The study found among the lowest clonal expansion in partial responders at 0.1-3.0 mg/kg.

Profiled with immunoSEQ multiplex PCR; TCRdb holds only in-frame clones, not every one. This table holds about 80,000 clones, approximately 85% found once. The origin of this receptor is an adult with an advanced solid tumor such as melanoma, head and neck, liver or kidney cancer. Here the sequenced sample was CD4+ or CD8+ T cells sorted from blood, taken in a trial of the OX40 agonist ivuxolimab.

The CDR3 nucleotides read TGTGCCAGCAGCTCTCCGGGACTAGCGGGAATCTCCTACGAGCAGTACTTC. Amino acid sequence: CASSSPGLAGISYEQYF. V is TRBV13 and J is TRBJ2-7; 13 bases align to TRBD2. The CDR3 has 17 amino acids. V dropped 4 bases and J dropped 0; count of bases not matched to a gene: 6. Germline CDR1 reads PRHDT; CDR2 reads FYEKMQ (reference sequence). Full variable domain (missing parts from reference TRBV13 and TRBJ2-7): AAGVIQSPRHLIKEKRETATLKCYPIPRHDTVYWYQQGPGQDPQFLISFYEKMQSDKGSIPDRFSAQQFSDYHSELNMSSLELGDSALYFCASSSPGLAGISYEQYFGPGTRLTVT.